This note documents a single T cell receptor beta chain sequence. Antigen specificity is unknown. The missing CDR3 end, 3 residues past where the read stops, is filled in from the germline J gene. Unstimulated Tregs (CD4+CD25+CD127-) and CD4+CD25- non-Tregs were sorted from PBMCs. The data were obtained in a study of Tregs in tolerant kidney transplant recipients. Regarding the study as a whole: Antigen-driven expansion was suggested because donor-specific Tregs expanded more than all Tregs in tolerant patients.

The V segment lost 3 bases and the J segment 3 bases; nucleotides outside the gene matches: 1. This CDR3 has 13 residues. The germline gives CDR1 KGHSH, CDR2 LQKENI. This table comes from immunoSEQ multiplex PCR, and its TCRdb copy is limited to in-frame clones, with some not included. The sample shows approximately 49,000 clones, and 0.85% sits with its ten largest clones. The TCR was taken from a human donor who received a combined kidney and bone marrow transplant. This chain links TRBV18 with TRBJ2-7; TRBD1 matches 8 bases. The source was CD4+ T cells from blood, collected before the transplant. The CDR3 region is CASSPDRDYEQYF. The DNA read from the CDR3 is TGTGCCAGCTCACCGGACAGGGACTACGAG. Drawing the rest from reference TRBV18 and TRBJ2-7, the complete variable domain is NAGVMQNPRHLVRRRGQEARLRCSPMKGHSHVYWYRQLPEEGLKFMVYLQKENIIDESGMPKERFSAEFPKEGPSILRIQQVVRGDSAAYFCASSPDRDYEQYFGPGTRLTVT.